The 10 T cell receptor beta chains below were found in one sample sequenced in a study of HIV-infected patients and healthy controls. One entry per CDR3 protein, called by TCRdb with MiXCR from the 5' RACE reads. In the table there are 65,000 to 70,000 distinct CDR3 sequences, approximately 16% of which are singletons. The sequenced sample consisted of CD4+ T cells from blood. Receptors were obtained from a human donor in good health.

This clonotype was seen many times. The genes are TRBV5-1 and TRBJ1-6; tentatively, D is TRBD1 (6 bases). Germline CDR1 SGHRS, CDR2 YFSETQ. The CDR3 extends over 16 amino acids. V was clipped by 0 bases and J by 9 bases, with 16 bases between them. CDR3 region: CASSLETQGVGSPLHF. Here the CDR3 DNA reads TGCGCCAGCAGCTTGGAGACACAGGGAGTCGGTTCACCCCTCCACTTT.

CDR3 DNA sequence: TGTGCCAGCAGTCCGAGCGGGGGAAACAATGAGCAGTTCTTC. This codes for CASSPSGGNNEQFF. The rearrangement uses TRBV3-1 and TRBJ2-1, with 8 positions matching TRBD2. This CDR3 contains 14 residues. CDR1 is LGHDT and CDR2 is YNNKEL in the germline V gene (reference sequence). With 6 bases clipped from V and 5 bases from J, the junction kept 6 bases outside the gene matches.

This clonotype turned up a few times. This sequence joins TRBV14 and TRBJ2-7; D call uncertain. V shed 3 bases and J shed 4 bases, with 10 bases lying between them. The CDR3 covers 13 residues. Germline V CDR1 and CDR2: SGHDN, FVKESK. As DNA, the CDR3 is TGTGCCAGCAGCCACGACTTATTTTACGAGCAGTACTTC. It is translated as CASSHDLFYEQYF.

This clonotype was recorded a few times. The chain links TRBV7-2 to TRBJ1-1, with D unresolved. CDR3 length: 11 amino acids. The ends were cut back, 6 bases at V and 4 bases at J, with 6 bases in the middle. CDR1 SGHTA and CDR2 FQGNSA come from the germline V gene. CDR3 in DNA: TGTGCCAGCAGACTGAGCACTGAAGCTTTCTTT. It encodes CASRLSTEAFF.

This clonotype has just a few counts. This CDR3 reads CAIGVNTGELFF. In DNA, the CDR3 is TGTGCCATCGGAGTAAACACCGGGGAGCTGTTTTTT. V and J are TRBV10-3 and TRBJ2-2, with D unclear. Trimming removed 8 bases at V and 2 bases at J, with 6 bases between. The CDR3 is 12 amino acids. Per germline, CDR1 ENHRY and CDR2 SYGVKD.

This clonotype was detected a few times. As DNA, the CDR3 is TGTGCCAGCAGTAGACGGGACACAAACACCGGGGAGCTGTTTTTT. It encodes CASSRRDTNTGELFF. This chain links TRBV2 with TRBJ2-2; TRBD1 might be the D (6 bases). CDR3 length equals 15 residues. Between the trimmed V and J ends, which lost 5 bases and 2 bases, there was a span of 12 bases. Per germline, CDR1 SNHLY and CDR2 FYNNEI.

As DNA, the CDR3 is TGTGCCAGCAGCTTCGGGTTTCGATCCTATAATTCACCCCTCCACTTT. This gives the protein CASSFGFRSYNSPLHF. The J gene is TRBJ1-6, the V gene TRBV7-2; no clear D. Trimming took off 3 bases at V and 1 base at J, with 10 bases between the two ends. The germline V gene encodes CDR1 SGHTA and CDR2 FQGNSA. This CDR3 contains 16 residues.

The genes are TRBV19 and TRBJ1-2; the D is unclear. The V gene's germline CDR1 is LNHDA and CDR2 SQIVND (reference sequence). The CDR3 is 14 amino acids. Trimming took 3 bases from V and 1 from J, leaving 9 bases between them. The CDR3 spells CASSIADFNYGYTF. CDR3 nucleotide sequence: TGTGCCAGTAGTATTGCAGATTTTAACTATGGCTACACCTTC.

This clonotype has just a few counts. V gene TRBV18 combines with J gene TRBJ2-2; 9 bases agree with TRBD1. This CDR3 contains 16 residues. CDR1 and CDR2 (germline): KGHSH, LQKENI. V lost 5 bases to trimming and J lost 7 bases; unmatched junction nucleotides: 11. This CDR3 reads CASSSNRDRVGGELFF. The CDR3 DNA reads TGTGCCAGCTCATCAAACCGGGACAGGGTCGGCGGGGAGCTGTTTTTT.

This clonotype was picked up a small number of times. V and J are TRBV14 and TRBJ2-3; no clear D. Germline V gene lookup returns CDR1 SGHDN and CDR2 FVKESK. With 6 bases removed from V and 5 bases from J, the gap between germline ends came to 21 bases. The CDR3 sequence is 16 residues long. In DNA form, the CDR3 reads TGTGCCAGCAGTCAACACTACAGTGGACCTCGAGATACGCAGTATTTT. Translating gives CASSQHYSGPRDTQYF.